This TCR beta chain stems from a study of molecular identifiers for immune sequencing clone quantification. Whole-study context: RNA, taken in replicates from roughly 21,000 or 96,000 naive CD8 cells, was split five ways, with four sequenced.

Each CDR3 protein is one row after TCRdb ran MiXCR on the PCR reads. The sample has tens of thousands of distinct CDR3 sequences; roughly 23% are singletons. Naive CD8 T cells, phenotype CD8+CD4-CCR7+CD45RA+, were sorted. The CDR3 has 16 amino acids. Germline CDR1 MNHEY, CDR2 SMNVEV (reference sequence). V lost 3 bases to trimming and J lost 6 bases, with 17 bases between them. This TCR derives from a human donor in good health. Some libraries in this study had Jurkat cell RNA spiked in. Sequencing was carried out using naive CD8+ T cells from blood, with Jurkat cell RNA spiked in. As to subset: FACS-sorted CD8+CD4-CCR7+CD45RA+ naive T cells. The J gene is TRBJ2-2, the V gene TRBV27, with no clear D. The CDR3 region has the DNA TGTGCCAGCAGTTTTGTAAAGGTCGCCGGGCCCGGGGAGCTGTTTTTT. Residues: CASSFVKVAGPGELFF.